Listed below are T cell receptor beta chains from one sample, sequenced in a study of cytomegalovirus exposure and HLA in healthy donors. The protocol was immunoSEQ multiplex PCR, while the TCRdb copy is restricted to in-frame clones and leaves out a portion. The data contain 210,000 or so clones, roughly four fifths of them singletons. The sequenced material came from PBMCs. All receptors come from a woman aged 25-40 years in good health and CMV-seropositive. CDR3s include the opening cysteine and the closing phenylalanine or tryptophan. The D gene is left open where the match is weak. Only some rows state a clone size, as once, few, many or a class for expanded clones.

>TRBV4-3|TRBD2|few|TRBJ2-3
TGCGCCAGCAGCCAAGCGGGGGGGCCCCCAGATACGCAGTATTTT
CASSQAGGPPDTQYF
>TRBV29-1|-|-|TRBJ1-1
TGCAGCGTTGACACAGGGCACCCTGACACTGAAGCTTTCTTT
CSVDTGHPDTEAFF
>TRBV6-6|-|-|TRBJ1-2
TGTGCCGGGCGGGGGACGGATGGCTACACCTTC
CAGRGTDGYTF
>TRBV5-4|-|-|TRBJ1-1
TGTGCCAGCAGCTTGGAGGCAGGGGCTGAAGCTTTCTTT
CASSLEAGAEAFF
>TRBV2|-|-|TRBJ1-5
TGTGCCAGCAGTGTGGAGGGTGGGAGGGGTCAGCCCCAGCATTTT
CASSVEGGRGQPQHF
>TRBV6-1|-|once|TRBJ1-1
TGTGCCAGCAGTGAAAGGTATACAGGCCACACTGAAGCTTTCTTT
CASSERYTGHTEAFF
>TRBV29-1|TRBD2|-|TRBJ2-1
TGCAGCGTCGCTGGGACTAGAGATACGAGCTATGAGCAGTTCTTC
CSVAGTRDTSYEQFF
>TRBV2|TRBD1|-|TRBJ2-1
TGTGCCAGCAGACAGGGGTCCTACAATGAGCAGTTCTTC
CASRQGSYNEQFF
>TRBV6-6|TRBD1|-|TRBJ2-7
TGTGCCAGCAGTTACTCGACCGGGACAGGGTCGTACGAGCAGTACTTC
CASSYSTGTGSYEQYF
>TRBV30|TRBD2|-|TRBJ2-2
TGTGCCTGGAGATTCGAACTAGCGGATATCACCGGGGAGCTGTTTTTT
CAWRFELADITGELFF
>TRBV7-2|TRBD1|-|TRBJ2-7
TGTGCCAGCAGCTCCCGCCGGGACAGGGTCTACGAGCAGTACTTC
CASSSRRDRVYEQYF
>TRBV27|TRBD1|-|TRBJ2-7
TGTGCCAGCAGCCCCGGGACAGGGGGCTACGAGCAGTACTTC
CASSPGTGGYEQYF
>TRBV28|TRBD1|-|TRBJ1-1
TGTGCCAGCAGCCCGGGACAGAGGGTAACTGAAGCTTTCTTT
CASSPGQRVTEAFF
>TRBV28|-|-|TRBJ1-1
TGTGCCAGCAGTTTGGTAGATACTGGAGCTTTCTTT
CASSLVDTGAFF
>TRBV5-6|TRBD2|once|TRBJ2-1
TGTGCCAGCAGCTGGGGAGGGAGGGTCCACAATGAGCAGTTCTTC
CASSWGGRVHNEQFF
>TRBV18|-|-|TRBJ1-1
TGTGCCAGCTCACCTTCGATCGCGGATGAAGCTTTCTTT
CASSPSIADEAFF
>TRBV13|-|-|TRBJ1-2
TGTGCCAGCAGCTTACTAGACGACTCCCGGGATGGCTACACCTTC
CASSLLDDSRDGYTF
>TRBV5-4|-|-|TRBJ1-2
TGTGCCAGCAGCTTGGCCCTACAGGGCGTTGGGGGCTACACCTTC
CASSLALQGVGGYTF
>TRBV4-3|-|-|TRBJ2-7
TGCGCCAGCAGCCAAGATGCGGGGGCCCTGAGCTCCTACGAGCAGTACTTC
CASSQDAGALSSYEQYF
>TRBV4-3|TRBD1|-|TRBJ2-5
TGCGCCAGCAGTATACAGGGGGAAGAGACCCAGTACTTC
CASSIQGEETQYF
>TRBV5-4|-|-|TRBJ1-2
TGTGCCAGCAGAGGGGATAACTATGGCTACACCTTC
CASRGDNYGYTF
>TRBV10-3|TRBD1|-|TRBJ2-5
TGTGCCATCAGTCCGGGGACAGGAATGGGCCAAGAGACCCAGTACTTC
CAISPGTGMGQETQYF
>TRBV21-1|-|-|TRBJ2-3
TGTGCCAGACTCCGGGGACAGGGAGACACAGATACGCAGTATTTT
CARLRGQGDTDTQYF
>TRBV6-5|-|few|TRBJ1-3
TGTGCCAGCAGTTCAGGAAACGTCGGAAACACCATATATTTT
CASSSGNVGNTIYF
>TRBV5-1|TRBD1|-|TRBJ2-5
TGCGCCAGCAGCTTAGGGACAGGGGGCGAAGAGACCCAGTACTTC
CASSLGTGGEETQYF
>TRBV13|-|-|TRBJ2-3
TGTGCCAGCAGCCACCATTACGCGGCAGGGGTGTCAGATACGCAGTATTTT
CASSHHYAAGVSDTQYF
>TRBV19|-|-|TRBJ2-1
TGTGCCAGTAGTAGGGCGGGGTATAATGAGCAGTTCTTC
CASSRAGYNEQFF
>TRBV5-5|-|-|TRBJ2-7
TGTGCCAGCAGCTGGCCGACCTACGAGCAGTACTTC
CASSWPTYEQYF
>TRBV7-9|-|-|TRBJ1-2
TGTTCCAGCAGCTCCCAGAACTATGGCTACACCTTC
CSSSSQNYGYTF
>TRBV19|-|few|TRBJ2-1
TGTGCCAGTAGTATACAGCAGGGGAGTAACGATGAGCAGTTCTTC
CASSIQQGSNDEQFF
>TRBV9|TRBD2|once|TRBJ2-7
TGTGCCAGCAGCGTAGATGGTAGCGGGAGTTACGAGCAGTACTTC
CASSVDGSGSYEQYF
>TRBV2|TRBD1|-|TRBJ2-1
TGTGCCAGCAGTCGAGGACAGGGCGGGTGGTTCTTC
CASSRGQGGWFF
>TRBV30|TRBD1|-|TRBJ2-1
TGTGCCTGGAGTTCCGGGACAGGAGACAATGAGCAGTTCTTC
CAWSSGTGDNEQFF
>TRBV27|-|-|TRBJ2-3
TGTGCCAGCAGAATATACGAAAACAGGTTTAGCACAGATACGCAGTATTTT
CASRIYENRFSTDTQYF
>TRBV4-3|-|once|TRBJ1-1
TGCGCCAGCAGCCAAGGGCGGGGGGGCCCGATGAACACTGAAGCTTTCTTT
CASSQGRGGPMNTEAFF
>TRBV2|-|few|TRBJ2-2
TGTGCCAGCATCCCTAGCGCGAACACCGGGGAGCTGTTTTTT
CASIPSANTGELFF
>TRBV9|-|-|TRBJ1-4
TGTGCCAGCAGCCGGGATAAGGGAAATGAAAAACTGTTTTTT
CASSRDKGNEKLFF
>TRBV21-1|-|-|TRBJ2-7
TGTGCCAGCAGCAAAAAGGGACAATTTCCCTACGAGCAGTACTTC
CASSKKGQFPYEQYF
>TRBV4-1|TRBD2|-|TRBJ2-3
TGCGCCAGCAGCCAAGACGGCGGGGGAACTGGCACAGATACGCAGTATTTT
CASSQDGGGTGTDTQYF
>TRBV7-7|TRBD2|few|TRBJ2-3
TGTGCCAGCAGCAGGGGACTAGCGGGAACCACAGATACGCAGTATTTT
CASSRGLAGTTDTQYF
>TRBV7-9|TRBD2|-|TRBJ2-7
TGTGCCAGCAGCCTGGGGACTAGCCCGGGTGAAGTGCAGTACTTC
CASSLGTSPGEVQYF
>TRBV5-1|TRBD2|-|TRBJ2-3
TGCGCCAGCAGGGGACTAGCGGGGGGACCAGATACGCAGTATTTT
CASRGLAGGPDTQYF
>TRBV6-5|TRBD2|-|TRBJ2-7
TGTGCCAGCAGTTCGCAACCGGGACTAGCCTACGAGCAGTACTTC
CASSSQPGLAYEQYF
>TRBV5-4|TRBD2|-|TRBJ2-3
TGTGCCAGCAGCCTCGCTGCAGCTAGCGGGGATAGAGATACGCAGTATTTT
CASSLAAASGDRDTQYF
>TRBV10-3|-|few|TRBJ1-3
TGTGCCATCAGTGTGGGGGGAACTGGAAACACCATATATTTT
CAISVGGTGNTIYF
>TRBV6-6|-|-|TRBJ1-1
TGTGCCAGCAGTTCCAGGACTATCGGCACTGAAGCTTTCTTT
CASSSRTIGTEAFF
>TRBV11-3|-|-|TRBJ2-1
TGTGCCAGCAGCTTAGGGCGGGCCACCTACAATGAGCAGTTCTTC
CASSLGRATYNEQFF
>TRBV28|-|-|TRBJ1-1
TGTGCCAGCAGTTTATTCCGAGGCAGTATAGCTTTCTTT
CASSLFRGSIAFF
>TRBV10-2|-|-|TRBJ1-5
TGCGCCAGCAGTGAATGGGGGCTTGAGTATCAGCCCCAGCATTTT
CASSEWGLEYQPQHF
>TRBV28|TRBD1|few|TRBJ2-7
TGTGCCAGCATGGGCGTCACAGGGGGCGCGTTCTACGAGCAGTACTTC
CASMGVTGGAFYEQYF
>TRBV5-5|-|-|TRBJ2-7
TGTGCCAGCAGCTTATATCTCGGGGTCCACGAGCAGTACTTC
CASSLYLGVHEQYF
>TRBV28|TRBD1|-|TRBJ1-3
TGTGCCAGCAGTTTCCGACAGGGGGTTAGAAACACCATATATTTT
CASSFRQGVRNTIYF
>TRBV5-1|-|-|TRBJ2-6
TGCGCCAGCAGGTATTTGTCTGGGGCCAACGTCCTGACTTTC
CASRYLSGANVLTF
>TRBV7-8|TRBD1|-|TRBJ1-2
TGTGCCAGCAGCGCCGAGCGACCGGGACAGGGGGTCTATGGCTACACCTTC
CASSAERPGQGVYGYTF
>TRBV18|TRBD1|-|TRBJ1-2
TGTGCCAGCTCACTTACAGGGGAGGCTGGCTACACCTTC
CASSLTGEAGYTF
>TRBV7-7|TRBD2|-|TRBJ2-2
TGTGCTAGCAGCCCGACTAGCGATTACACCGGGGAGCTGTTTTTT
CASSPTSDYTGELFF
>TRBV30|-|-|TRBJ1-6
TGTGCCTGGTCGACAGACTATAATTCACCCCTCCACTTT
CAWSTDYNSPLHF
>TRBV28|TRBD1|-|TRBJ1-2
TGTGCCAGCAGTTTACTACAGGGGGCTGGGAACCACTATGGCTACACCTTC
CASSLLQGAGNHYGYTF
>TRBV28|-|-|TRBJ1-3
TGTGCCAGCAGTACAAGATCGCCGGGGGTCCTCTCTGGAAACACCATATATTTT
CASSTRSPGVLSGNTIYF